This TCR beta chain stems from a study of T cells expressing NK-cell markers. Following a re-call of the 5' RACE reads, TCRdb has one entry per CDR3 protein and lacks DNA. This table lists about 460,000 distinct CDR3 sequences. Study-level results: For about six donors, the dominant NKG2C+ clonotypes made up about 1.0-7.5% of their CD8+ T cells.

The germline V gene encodes CDR1 SGHRS and CDR2 YFSETQ. The CDR3 consists of 15 residues. With regard to this clonotype: The antigen is unknown.

The rearrangement links TRBV5-1 to TRBJ1-5; checking the TCRdb D call of TRBD1 is not possible without DNA. The receptor's source is a woman between 45 and 60 years old in good health. Specimen: blood T cells: a sorted CD56 or NKG2C T cell subset, CD4+ or CD8+ T cells, or bulk PBMC T cells (not recorded which). The CDR3 protein is CASSPTTGGLQPQHF.